A selection of T cell receptor beta chains follows, all from one sample in a study of post-analysis software for immune sequencing data. TCRdb re-called the PCR reads through MiXCR, storing one row per CDR3 protein. The data show about 460,000 distinct CDR3 sequences, around 40% seen once. Sequenced material: blood. Receptors were obtained from a girl between 10 and 17 years old with multiple sclerosis. CDR3s include the opening cysteine and the closing phenylalanine or tryptophan. A D gene is named only where the DNA matches it firmly. Clone size, where shown, is once, few, many, or a class for clones that have expanded.

clone size | D gene | J gene | V gene | CDR3 protein | CDR3 DNA
few | NA | TRBJ1-4 | TRBV11-2 | CASSLGGGEKLFF | TGTGCCAGCAGCTTAGGGGGGGGCGAAAAACTGTTTTTT
few | NA | TRBJ2-5 | TRBV5-5 | CASSFLFQETQYF | TGTGCCAGCAGCTTCCTATTCCAAGAGACCCAGTACTTC
NA | NA | TRBJ2-4 | TRBV12-3/TRBV12-4 | CASSLRTVSQNIQYF | TGTGCCAGCAGTTTAAGGACAGTGTCCCAAAACATTCAGTACTTC
NA | NA | TRBJ2-7 | TRBV7-2 | CASSLIKGTYEQYF | TGTGCCAGCAGCTTGATAAAGGGAACCTACGAGCAGTACTTC
NA | NA | TRBJ2-1 | TRBV11-1 | CASSSDWIVGNEQFF | TGTGCCAGCAGCTCTGACTGGATTGTGGGCAATGAGCAGTTCTTC
NA | TRBD2 | TRBJ2-3 | TRBV27 | CASSLSRGAQYF | TGTGCCAGCAGTCTTTCTCGGGGGGCGCAGTATTTT
NA | TRBD1 | TRBJ2-7 | TRBV6-6 | CASTQTGGYEQYF | TGTGCCAGCACCCAGACAGGGGGCTACGAGCAGTACTTC
NA | NA | TRBJ2-1 | TRBV7-7 | CASSLLAGQRSYNEQFF | TGTGCTAGCAGCTTATTAGCGGGACAGCGCTCCTACAATGAGCAGTTCTTC
NA | NA | TRBJ2-4 | TRBV7-2 | CASSLDRDDIQYF | TGTGCCAGCAGCTTAGACAGGGATGACATTCAGTACTTC
once | NA | TRBJ2-7 | TRBV28 | CASSLPPLSSYEQYF | TGTGCCAGCAGTTTACCCCCTTTAAGCTCCTACGAGCAGTACTTC
few | TRBD2 | TRBJ2-1 | TRBV11-2 | CASSPMGEGYNEQFF | TGTGCCAGCAGCCCAATGGGGGAGGGCTACAATGAGCAGTTCTTC
NA | NA | TRBJ1-2 | TRBV6-5 | CASSYSGRDYGYTF | TGTGCCAGCAGTTACTCAGGAAGGGACTATGGCTACACCTTC
NA | NA | TRBJ1-4 | TRBV7-6 | CASSLYRAANEKLFF | TGTGCCAGCAGCTTGTACAGGGCAGCTAATGAAAAACTGTTTTTT
NA | NA | TRBJ2-4 | TRBV9 | CASSVEGLAKNIQYF | TGTGCCAGCAGCGTAGAGGGGCTAGCCAAAAACATTCAGTACTTC
few | TRBD1 | TRBJ1-1 | TRBV2 | CASSETGATEAFF | TGTGCCAGCAGTGAGACAGGGGCCACTGAAGCTTTCTTT
few | TRBD1 | TRBJ1-6 | TRBV6-5 | CASVRTGGGSPLHF | TGTGCCAGCGTTAGGACAGGGGGTGGGTCACCCCTCCACTTT
few | NA | TRBJ1-5 | TRBV18 | CASSDPGREYQPQHF | TGTGCCAGCTCAGATCCGGGAAGAGAATATCAGCCCCAGCATTTT
NA | NA | TRBJ1-5 | TRBV20-1 | CSASKGRDQPQHF | TGCAGTGCTAGCAAGGGGCGCGATCAGCCCCAGCATTTT
NA | NA | TRBJ2-5 | TRBV12-3/TRBV12-4 | CASSSFGGLVETQYF | TGTGCCAGCAGCTCCTTCGGAGGGCTGGTCGAGACCCAGTACTTC
NA | NA | TRBJ2-2 | TRBV12-3/TRBV12-4 | CASSQAGANAGELFF | TGTGCCAGCAGCCAGGCAGGGGCGAACGCCGGGGAGCTGTTTTTT
once | NA | TRBJ1-2 | TRBV4-1 | CASSRDVLHNYGYTF | TGCGCCAGCAGCCGAGATGTTCTGCATAACTATGGCTACACCTTC
NA | TRBD2 | TRBJ2-1 | TRBV29-1 | CSVELAGESFNEQFF | TGCAGCGTTGAACTAGCGGGAGAAAGCTTTAACGAGCAGTTCTTC
NA | NA | TRBJ2-3 | TRBV4-1 | CASSSQGSGVGTDTQYF | TGCGCCAGCAGCTCACAAGGTTCGGGGGTAGGCACAGATACGCAGTATTTT
NA | TRBD1 | TRBJ1-2 | TRBV2 | CASKSDRGLFGYTF | TGTGCCAGCAAATCTGACAGGGGGCTGTTTGGCTACACCTTC
NA | NA | TRBJ2-7 | TRBV6-5 | CASSGGQNIYEQYF | TGTGCCAGCAGCGGGGGACAAAATATATACGAGCAGTACTTC
few | NA | TRBJ2-1 | TRBV7-2 | CASSLVALHGGSNEQFF | TGTGCCAGCAGCTTAGTGGCCCTGCACGGAGGGTCAAATGAGCAGTTCTTC
NA | NA | TRBJ2-5 | TRBV12-3/TRBV12-4 | CASTLGGIPETQYF | TGTGCCAGCACCCTGGGGGGTATCCCAGAGACCCAGTACTTC
NA | TRBD2 | TRBJ2-7 | TRBV29-1 | CSVEERETTTPRDYEQDYEQYF | TGCAGCGTTGAAGAGCGGGAGACGACTACACCTAGGGACTACGAGCAGGACTACGAGCAGTACTTC
NA | NA | TRBJ2-4 | TRBV27 | CASRNIQYF | TGTGCCAGCAGGAACATTCAGTACTTC
NA | NA | TRBJ2-5 | TRBV28 | CASSSNSIQETQYF | TGTGCCAGCAGCTCAAACAGTATACAAGAGACCCAGTACTTC
NA | NA | TRBJ2-7 | TRBV21-1 | CASSKARLAGGPGKAEQYF | TGTGCCAGCAGCAAAGCGCGGCTAGCGGGAGGGCCAGGGAAGGCCGAGCAGTACTTC
NA | NA | TRBJ1-4 | TRBV3-1 | CASSRSSARRYEKLFF | TGTGCCAGCAGCCGGTCCTCGGCAAGGAGGTACGAAAAACTGTTTTTT
NA | NA | TRBJ2-5 | TRBV20-1 | CSASWAMETQYF | TGCAGTGCTAGTTGGGCGATGGAGACCCAGTACTTC
NA | NA | TRBJ2-7 | TRBV20-1 | CSASRRGGGHSKQYF | TGCAGTGCTAGTCGTCGCGGAGGGGGGCACAGTAAGCAGTACTTC
NA | NA | TRBJ2-6 | TRBV29-1 | CSVEERYGTSGANVLTF | TGCAGCGTTGAAGAAAGGTATGGGACATCTGGGGCCAACGTCCTGACTTTC
few | TRBD1 | TRBJ2-7 | TRBV12-3/TRBV12-4 | CASSQGQAYEQYF | TGTGCCAGCAGTCAGGGACAGGCCTACGAGCAGTACTTC
few | NA | TRBJ1-5 | TRBV27 | CASSFSRNQPQHF | TGTGCCAGCAGTTTTAGCCGCAATCAGCCCCAGCATTTT
NA | NA | TRBJ1-6 | TRBV30 | CAWSGALGSPLHF | TGTGCCTGGAGTGGAGCTTTAGGTTCACCCCTCCACTTT
NA | TRBD1 | TRBJ1-2 | TRBV28 | CASPAQGGGYTF | TGTGCCAGTCCGGCGCAGGGGGGTGGCTACACCTTC
NA | TRBD2 | TRBJ2-7 | TRBV6-6 | CASHSGRISYEQYF | TGTGCCAGCCATAGCGGGAGGATTTCCTACGAGCAGTACTTC
NA | NA | TRBJ2-3 | TRBV9 | CASSPRVTTDTQYF | TGTGCCAGCAGCCCCCGAGTGACGACAGATACGCAGTATTTT
NA | TRBD1 | TRBJ2-7 | TRBV7-9 | CASSTGTGVSYEQYF | TGTGCCAGCAGTACCGGGACAGGGGTTTCCTACGAGCAGTACTTC
NA | NA | TRBJ2-7 | TRBV29-1 | CSVGMSTGAYEQYF | TGCAGCGTTGGGATGTCTACTGGGGCTTACGAGCAGTACTTC
NA | TRBD2 | TRBJ2-1 | TRBV3-1 | CASSQEVAGGQRQFF | TGTGCCAGCAGCCAAGAGGTAGCGGGAGGGCAAAGACAGTTCTTC
NA | TRBD1 | TRBJ2-7 | TRBV7-9 | CASSLVQGDLSPEQYF | TGTGCTAGCAGCTTAGTTCAGGGGGACCTTTCCCCCGAGCAGTACTTC
NA | NA | TRBJ2-3 | TRBV7-2 | CASSLVAGANTDTQYF | TGTGCCAGCAGCTTAGTAGCCGGGGCGAACACGGATACGCAGTATTTT
NA | TRBD1 | TRBJ2-3 | TRBV29-1 | CSVGQGEDTQYF | TGCAGCGTTGGACAGGGAGAAGATACGCAGTATTTT
once | NA | TRBJ1-1 | TRBV7-2 | CASSLRRHLEAFF | TGTGCCAGCAGCTTACGCCGACACCTCGAAGCTTTCTTT
NA | NA | TRBJ2-5 | TRBV7-7 | CASSPTPGFGEQYF | TGTGCTAGCAGCCCTACCCCCGGATTCGGGGAGCAGTACTTC
NA | NA | TRBJ2-3 | TRBV10-1 | CASSDSGTWSTDTQYF | TGCGCCAGCAGTGATTCCGGGACGTGGAGCACAGATACGCAGTATTTT
NA | NA | TRBJ2-1 | TRBV7-3 | CASSLTGAGSYNEQFF | TGTGCCAGCAGCTTAACGGGGGCGGGCTCCTACAATGAGCAGTTCTTC
NA | NA | TRBJ1-2 | TRBV5-5 | CASSLGQGPVGYTF | TGTGCCAGCAGCTTGGGTCAGGGACCCGTTGGCTACACCTTC
NA | NA | TRBJ2-1 | TRBV9 | CASSVFRASSYNEQFF | TGTGCCAGCAGCGTATTCCGAGCGTCGTCCTACAATGAGCAGTTCTTC
NA | NA | TRBJ1-1 | TRBV5-1 | CASSLAPESNTEAFF | TGCGCCAGCAGCTTGGCTCCAGAGTCGAACACTGAAGCTTTCTTT
few | TRBD1 | TRBJ1-5 | TRBV29-1 | CSAQGANQPQHF | TGCAGCGCTCAGGGGGCCAATCAGCCCCAGCATTTT